The count of the clone carrying this T cell receptor (beta chain) is one. This sample stems from a study of OX40 agonist ivuxolimab in advanced cancers. TCRdb's table, derived via immunoSEQ multiplex PCR, lists solely in-frame clones and lacks some. The sample has roughly 75,000 clones, roughly 84% seen once. J gave up 4 bases and V 0 bases, and 9 bases lay outside the gene matches. The CDR3 runs 18 residues. The germline gives CDR1 ENHRY, CDR2 SYGVKD. The sequencing here drew on CD4+ or CD8+ T cells sorted from blood, taken in a trial of the OX40 agonist ivuxolimab. The clonotype originates from an adult with an advanced solid tumor such as melanoma, head and neck, liver or kidney cancer. This chain joins TRBV10-3 and TRBJ1-2; 12 bases match TRBD1. This CDR3 reads CAISESYRGTGGGYGYTF. Written as DNA, the CDR3 is TGTGCCATCAGTGAGTCCTATAGGGGGACAGGGGGCGGCTATGGCTACACCTTC.